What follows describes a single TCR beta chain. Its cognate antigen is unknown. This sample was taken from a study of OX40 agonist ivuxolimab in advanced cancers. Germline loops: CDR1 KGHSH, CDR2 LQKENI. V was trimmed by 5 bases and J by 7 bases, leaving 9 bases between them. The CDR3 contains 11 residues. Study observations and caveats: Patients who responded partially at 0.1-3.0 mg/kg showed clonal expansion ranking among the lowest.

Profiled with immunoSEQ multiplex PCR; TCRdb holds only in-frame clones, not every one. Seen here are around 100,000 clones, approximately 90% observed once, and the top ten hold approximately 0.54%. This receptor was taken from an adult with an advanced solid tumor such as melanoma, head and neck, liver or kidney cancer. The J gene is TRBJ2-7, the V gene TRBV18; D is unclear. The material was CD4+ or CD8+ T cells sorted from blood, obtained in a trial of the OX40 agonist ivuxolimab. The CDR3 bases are TGTGCCAGCTCATCGGTGAATGAGCAGTACTTC. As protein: CASSSVNEQYF.